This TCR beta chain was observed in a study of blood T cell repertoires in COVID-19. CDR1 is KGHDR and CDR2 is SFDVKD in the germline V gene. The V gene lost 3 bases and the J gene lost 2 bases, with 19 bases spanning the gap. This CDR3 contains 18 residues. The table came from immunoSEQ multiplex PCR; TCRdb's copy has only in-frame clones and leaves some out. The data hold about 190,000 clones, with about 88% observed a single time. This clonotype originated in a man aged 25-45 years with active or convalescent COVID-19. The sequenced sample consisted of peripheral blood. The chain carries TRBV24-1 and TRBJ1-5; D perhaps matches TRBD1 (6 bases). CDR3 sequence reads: CATSDDQKGGVGNQPQHF. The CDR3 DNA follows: TGTGCCACCAGTGATGATCAAAAAGGGGGGGTAGGCAATCAGCCCCAGCATTTT.